This TCR beta chain derives from a study of T cell responses to AZD1222 COVID-19 vaccine. CDR1 and CDR2 (germline): SEHNR, FQNEAQ (reference sequence). The CDR3 consists of 16 residues. V dropped 5 bases and J dropped 0 bases, with 16 bases sitting between them. This clone was seen only once. Clones were sequenced by immunoSEQ multiplex PCR, and TCRdb holds only the in-frame ones, with some missing. Of under 150,000 clones in the sample, around 90% are singletons; the top ten hold 7.5% to 9.5%. The source is an adult in good health. V usage is TRBV7-9 and J usage is TRBJ1-1; the D is unclear. The input for sequencing was peripheral blood, taken on day 0 of AZD1222 vaccination. This CDR3 reads CASSDPVGIMNTEAFF. In DNA, the CDR3 is TGTGCCAGCAGCGACCCCGTCGGGATAATGAACACTGAAGCTTTCTTT.